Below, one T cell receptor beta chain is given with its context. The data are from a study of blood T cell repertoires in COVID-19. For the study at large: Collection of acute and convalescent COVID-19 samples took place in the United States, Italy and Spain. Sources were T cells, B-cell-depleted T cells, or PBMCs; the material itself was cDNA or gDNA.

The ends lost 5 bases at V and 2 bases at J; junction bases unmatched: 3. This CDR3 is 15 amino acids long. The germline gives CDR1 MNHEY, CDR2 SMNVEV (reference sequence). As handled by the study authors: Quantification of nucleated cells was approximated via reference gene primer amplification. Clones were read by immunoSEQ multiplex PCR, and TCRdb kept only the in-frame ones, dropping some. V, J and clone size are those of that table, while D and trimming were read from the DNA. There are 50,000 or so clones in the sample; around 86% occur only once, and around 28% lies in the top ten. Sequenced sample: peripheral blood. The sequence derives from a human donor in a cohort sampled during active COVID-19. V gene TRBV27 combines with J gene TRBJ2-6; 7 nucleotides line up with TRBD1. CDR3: CASSAGGAGANVLTF. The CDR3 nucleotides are TGTGCCAGCAGTGCAGGGGGTGCTGGGGCCAACGTCCTGACTTTC.